The 8 T cell receptor beta chains below were found in one sample sequenced in a study of graft-versus-host responses after intestinal transplantation. Their target antigens are unknown. The table came from immunoSEQ multiplex PCR; TCRdb's copy has only in-frame clones and leaves some out. The sample lists 85,000 to 110,000 clones, over 85% occurring once. Specimen: unstimulated CD8+ T cells sorted from spleen or lymph node cells, collected before intestinal transplant. The receptors were gathered from a human donor who received an intestinal transplant.

A single count supports this clone. This chain joins TRBV19 and TRBJ2-3; the D is unclear. This CDR3 is 13 amino acids long. Per the germline V gene, CDR1 is LNHDA and CDR2 is SQIVND (reference sequence). Trimming removed 3 bases at V and 5 bases at J, with 9 bases between. The CDR3 DNA is TGTGCCAGTAGTATTTCGCGTGAAGATACGCAGTATTTT. Translation: CASSISREDTQYF.

V is TRBV21-1 and J is TRBJ1-2; TRBD1 reflects the table's D call only, with no check against the DNA. TRBV21-1 is noted as a pseudogene. The CDR3 is 17 amino acids. This chain's CDR3 is CASSKEIREDLLYGYTF. In nucleotides, the CDR3 is TGTGCCAGCAGCAAAGAGATCAGGGAAGACCTACTCTATGGCTACACCTTC.

The chain joins TRBV6-1 to TRBJ2-1, with TRBD1 identical over 7 bases. With V trimmed by 7 bases and J by 7 bases, 7 bases remained unmatched. Germline CDR1 is MNHNS and CDR2 is SASEGT. CDR3 length: 13 amino acids. This CDR3 is CASISRGLNEQFF. Written as DNA, the CDR3 is TGTGCCAGCATAAGTAGGGGGCTGAATGAGCAGTTCTTC.

The genes are TRBV11-2 and TRBJ2-5; tentatively, D is TRBD2 (5 bases). Germline CDR1 is SGHAT and CDR2 is FQNNGV. With 5 bases removed from V and 2 bases from J, the gap between germline ends came to 18 bases. The CDR3 is made up of 16 amino acids. CDR3 nucleotides: TGTGCCAGCAGCACGGTCCGGGGTCGGGGTCAAGAGACCCAGTACTTC. Translated, it gives CASSTVRGRGQETQYF.

This clone was observed a single time. The chain recombines TRBV6-1 with TRBJ2-1, with 11 bases that match TRBD2. Germline V gene lookup returns CDR1 MNHNS and CDR2 SASEGT. The CDR3 contains 16 residues. With 3 bases clipped from V and 4 bases from J, the junction kept 5 bases outside the gene matches. CDR3 nucleotides: TGTGCCAGCAGTGACACGACTAGCGGGGTGTACAATGAGCAGTTCTTC. As protein: CASSDTTSGVYNEQFF.

CDR3 DNA: TGTGCCAGCAGCGAAATCCGTTCGGGAAACACCATATATTTT. The encoded protein is CASSEIRSGNTIYF. The chain recombines TRBV11-2 with TRBJ1-3; unclear D gene. This CDR3 is 14 amino acids long. V shed 5 bases and J shed 4 bases, with 12 bases lying between them. Germline-derived CDR1 and CDR2 are SGHAT and FQNNGV.

The rearrangement uses TRBV27 and TRBJ2-7; a possible D gene is TRBD2 (6 bases). CDR3 length equals 16 residues. The V end lost 3 bases, the J end lost 7 bases, and 22 bases lay between the germline ends. Germline CDR1 MNHEY, CDR2 SMNVEV (reference sequence). Here the CDR3 reads CASSFSARDSTWEQYF. CDR3 bases: TGTGCCAGCAGTTTTTCCGCCCGGGACTCTACGTGGGAGCAGTACTTC.

V is TRBV9 and J is TRBJ2-3; 14 bases align to TRBD2. Trimming cost V 0 bases and J 2 bases; bases outside gene matches: 5. The CDR3 spans 18 residues. Germline assignment: CDR1 SGDLS and CDR2 YYNGEE. The CDR3 region is CASSVGLAGGPDTDTQYF. In nucleotides, the CDR3 is TGTGCCAGCAGCGTAGGACTAGCGGGGGGGCCGGACACAGATACGCAGTATTTT.